This section outlines one TCR beta chain sequence together with its context. Which antigen it targets is not known. The sample is drawn from a study of monozygotic twins with inflammatory bowel disease (dated by TCRdb to about 2019). Regarding the complete study: A total of approximately 28 monozygotic twin pairs were included in the full study, comprising nine German pairs (four IBD-concordant, five IBD-discordant) and 19 IBD-discordant Danish pairs. Each individual had, on average, about 151 000 unique TCRalpha sequences and 181 000 unique TCRbeta sequences available for analysis. The search for disease-associated traits relied mainly on comparing IBD patients with their genetically identical healthy co-twins within discordant pairs. Points the paper makes about the study in general: The results gave no support for a single strong signal or clonotype linked to IBD. TCRbeta repertoire diversity, by inverse Simpson index, was decreased in IBD patients compared with their healthy co-twins. Concordant and discordant twins showed no difference in repertoire similarity, possibly because of limited statistical power. Because patients were on differing immunosuppressive treatments, the repertoires may have picked up extra background noise and inter-individual variability. Distinction between different T cell subtypes could not be achieved in the analysis. Compared with healthy twins, IBD patients had fewer clonotypes in common with other individuals, a difference most pronounced in patients showing signs of disease activity.

From each donor, a roughly 2.7 ml peripheral blood sample was collected into PAXgene tubes and stored at -80 degrees C. Total RNA was isolated from whole blood with the PAXgene blood miRNA kit on an automated QIAcube, without T cell sorting. Deep TCRalpha and TCRbeta repertoire profiling with unique molecular barcoding was performed on peripheral blood of monozygotic twin pairs concordant or discordant for inflammatory bowel disease. Smoking habits were recorded for all twin pairs, with individuals classified as current, former or never smokers. Library preparation employed 5' RACE. The input for every TCR library was approximately 3,500 ng of total RNA. cDNA was synthesized with SMARTScribe reverse transcriptase in eight separate reactions per sample. During cDNA synthesis, template switching introduced unique molecular identifiers that contained a 6-nucleotide sample barcode. TCRalpha and TCRbeta cDNA was amplified by two nested PCRs of 16 and 9 cycles, with bead purification after each PCR. Before amplification, the cDNA was treated with uracil DNA-glycosylase and purified using the QIAquick PCR purification kit. The second PCR added Illumina TruSeq-compatible adapters along with sample-specific barcodes. Library quality and concentration were assessed using TapeStation and Qubit, and roughly 5 ng of each library was pooled. The pooled libraries were sequenced with 2 x 100 bp reads and custom sequencing primers on an Illumina HiSeq2500 single-index Rapid Run. Concerning the study's data processing: MiGEC version 1.2.6 was used for UMI-based consensus assembly to correct PCR and sequencing errors. V(D)J alignment, clonotype assembly and CDR3 extraction were performed with MiXCR version 2.1.1. To normalise gene usage, clonotype sharing and MAIT/NKT TCR abundance, the analysis used the top 1000, 10 000 and 20 000 clonotypes per sample. After downsampling to 27 000 UMIs, diversity was calculated as the inverse Simpson index using the vegan R package. Paired Mann-Whitney U tests on discordant twin pairs were used, with Benjamini-Hochberg multiple-testing correction. After TCRdb reprocessed the reads, each CDR3 protein sequence was kept as one row, without DNA. The V and J calls shown here were made by TCRdb, not taken from the authors' results. This sample's clone table shows approximately 330,000 distinct CDR3 sequences. The ten largest clones represent over 2% of the sample.

Material for sequencing was blood. The TCR sequence derives from a human donor with ulcerative colitis or Crohn's disease, or a healthy co-twin of an affected twin (not recorded which).

The CDR3 loop reads CASSLVGREEQYF. Rearrangement joined TRBV5-1 to TRBJ2-7; the TRBD2 assignment by TCRdb is unverifiable without DNA. The CDR3 starts with the cysteine, ends with the phenylalanine, and has 13 residues. No DNA is listed. CDR1 and CDR2 (SGHRS, YFSETQ) derive from the germline V gene. Beyond the CDR3, the reference TRBV5-1 and TRBJ2-7 genes provide the residues; the full variable domain reads: KAGVTQTPRYLIKTRGQQVTLSCSPISGHRSVSWYQQTPGQGLQFLFEYFSETQRNKGNFPGRFSGRQFSNSRSEMNVSTLELGDSALYLCASSLVGREEQYFGPGTRLTVT.